The clone carrying this T cell receptor (beta chain) occurred once. This sample is drawn from a study of control samples from healthy donors and cancer patients. Method: immunoSEQ multiplex PCR; TCRdb's copy keeps in-frame clones and lacks some. The sample has some 34,000 clones; under 95% are singletons. CDR3 length: 15 amino acids. Trimming shortened V by 1 base and J by 4 bases, and 11 bases separated the two germline ends. The germline V gene has CDR1 LGHNA and CDR2 YNFKEQ. The TCR originated in a man in his forties with colorectal cancer. The rearrangement links TRBV4-2 to TRBJ1-3; D is undetermined. The sample comprised PBMCs. Here the CDR3 DNA reads TGTGCCAGCAGCCAAGTTCTGACAACGGGAAACACCATATATTTT. Its protein product is CASSQVLTTGNTIYF.